Listed below are T cell receptor beta chains from one sample, sequenced in a study of Ad26.COV2.S vaccination and SARS-CoV-2 variants. Using immunoSEQ multiplex PCR, the repertoire was profiled, and TCRdb retains in-frame clones only, with some absent. The sample contains about 390,000 clones, 92% of which appear only once. The source was peripheral blood, collected in a trial of Ad26.COV2.S vaccine versus placebo. These receptors were taken from a person aged 18-60 years who received the Ad26.COV2.S COVID-19 vaccine or a placebo. The CDR3 runs from the conserved cysteine through the conserved F or W. D genes are given only for firm matches. Clone size is given for some rows only: seen once, a few or many times, or a class if the clone is expanded.

>TRBD2|TRBJ2-3|NA|TRBV5-1
TGCGCCAGCAGCTTGGAGTTGTGGGAAGCGGGGGAGAGGCGTACGCAGTATTTT
CASSLELWEAGERRTQYF
>NA|TRBJ2-2|NA|TRBV5-6
TGTGCCAGCAGTACAGGGTTCATGGGCGGGGAGCTGTTTTTT
CASSTGFMGGELFF
>NA|TRBJ1-4|NA|TRBV4-3
TGCGCCAGCAGCCAGGGAACAGGGCATAATGAAAAACTGTTTTTT
CASSQGTGHNEKLFF
>NA|TRBJ2-1|NA|TRBV15
TGTGCCACCAGCATGGAGGGGGGGCACCCCTACAATGAGCAGTTCTTC
CATSMEGGHPYNEQFF
>TRBD1|TRBJ1-2|NA|TRBV19
TGTGCCAGTAGTATACCGACAGGGCCAACTTCTAACTATGGCTACACCTTC
CASSIPTGPTSNYGYTF
>NA|TRBJ1-1|few|TRBV27
TGTGCCAGCAGTGGCCCGAGAAGGAACACTGAAGCTTTCTTT
CASSGPRRNTEAFF
>NA|TRBJ1-6|NA|TRBV7-9
TGTGCCAGCAGCTTATTAGGGGAGGGTGGTTCACCCCTCCACTTT
CASSLLGEGGSPLHF
>TRBD1|TRBJ1-1|NA|TRBV3-1/TRBV3-2
TGTGCCAGCACCGCCCAGGGGGCGGCTAACACTGAAGCTTTCTTT
CASTAQGAANTEAFF
>NA|TRBJ1-6|NA|TRBV5-4
TGTGCCAGCAGCTTGGGGGGAATAGATTCACCCCTCCACTTT
CASSLGGIDSPLHF
>NA|TRBJ2-7|NA|TRBV18
TGTGCCAGCTCACCAAAGGACCAGAGGTTCTCCTACGAGCAGTACTTC
CASSPKDQRFSYEQYF
>TRBD2|TRBJ2-2|NA|TRBV11-3
TGTGCCAGCAGCTTGGGACTAGCGAACACCGGGGAGCTGTTTTTT
CASSLGLANTGELFF
>TRBD1|TRBJ1-6|NA|TRBV9
TGTGCCAGCAGCGTGGAGGGACAGACAAATTCACCCCTCCACTTT
CASSVEGQTNSPLHF
>NA|TRBJ2-7|NA|TRBV10-3
TGTGCCATCAGTCCGACAGGATCCTACGAGCAGTACTTC
CAISPTGSYEQYF
>TRBD1|TRBJ2-3|NA|TRBV7-6
TGTGCCAGCAGGGGGACAGGGAGCACAGATACGCAGTATTTT
CASRGTGSTDTQYF
>NA|TRBJ2-2|NA|TRBV4-3
TGCGCCAGCAGCCACTCGGCAGGAGCCCTTGCCGGGGAGCTGTTTTTT
CASSHSAGALAGELFF
>TRBD2|TRBJ2-1|NA|TRBV19
TGTGCCATTCTGACTAGCCGGAATGAGCAGTTCTTC
CAILTSRNEQFF
>TRBD1|TRBJ2-7|NA|TRBV5-1
TGCGCCAGCAGCTTGGTTGGACAGGGCATGTACGAGCAGTACTTC
CASSLVGQGMYEQYF
>NA|TRBJ2-5|NA|TRBV6-5
TGTGCCAGCAGTTACGGGGGACTCGCTCAAGAGACCCAGTACTTC
CASSYGGLAQETQYF
>TRBD1|TRBJ2-1|NA|TRBV23-1
TGCGCCAGCAGTCACCTGGACAGGGGGCAGTACAATGAGCAGTTCTTC
CASSHLDRGQYNEQFF
>TRBD1|TRBJ2-7|NA|TRBV3-1/TRBV3-2
TGTGCCAGCAGCGGGGGTTGGACAGGCGAGCAGTACTTC
CASSGGWTGEQYF
>NA|TRBJ1-1|once|TRBV6-4
TGTGCCAGCAGAGCAGGGTTGATGAACACTGAAGCTTTCTTT
CASRAGLMNTEAFF
>NA|TRBJ2-1|NA|TRBV27
TGTGCCAGCAGTTACCTCGAGAGCTACAATGAGCAGTTCTTC
CASSYLESYNEQFF
>NA|TRBJ1-1|NA|TRBV27
TGTGCCAGCAGTTTCGAGGGGTTGGACACTGAAGCTTTCTTT
CASSFEGLDTEAFF
>TRBD1|TRBJ2-1|NA|TRBV10-1
TGCGCCAGCAGTTCCGGGACAGGGCACAATGAGCAGTTCTTC
CASSSGTGHNEQFF
>TRBD1|TRBJ2-7|NA|TRBV29-1
TGCAGCGTTCGGACAGGCCCTCCCTACGAGCAGTACTTC
CSVRTGPPYEQYF
>TRBD1|TRBJ1-5|NA|TRBV28
TGTGCCAGCAGCCGTATCGGGACAGGCGTTAGCAATCAGCCCCAGCATTTT
CASSRIGTGVSNQPQHF
>NA|TRBJ2-3|NA|TRBV29-1
TGCAGCGTTGAAGAGGCATCCTTCAAGCTCGACGATCCGTATTTT
CSVEEASFKLDDPYF
>NA|TRBJ1-2|NA|TRBV7-2
TGTGCCAGCAGCCCCCGAGGGGACACGGTTTTCTATGGCTACACCTTC
CASSPRGDTVFYGYTF
>TRBD1|TRBJ2-1|NA|TRBV9
TGTGCCAGCAGCGTCGGGACAGGGGGCTACGATGAGCAGTTCTTC
CASSVGTGGYDEQFF
>NA|TRBJ2-5|NA|TRBV7-9
TGTGCTTCGACAGGACAAGAGACCCAGTACTTC
CASTGQETQYF
>TRBD1|TRBJ1-2|NA|TRBV27
TGTGCCAGCAGTTTATCTCCGGGACAGGGGGTCGGTGGCTACACCTTC
CASSLSPGQGVGGYTF
>NA|TRBJ1-5|once|TRBV28
TGTGCCAGCAGCCCCCTCCGGGACCGTCAGCCCCAGCATTTT
CASSPLRDRQPQHF
>TRBD2|TRBJ2-7|NA|TRBV19
TGTGCCAGTAGTCTCCCGGGACTAGCGGGGGCCGAGCAGTACTTC
CASSLPGLAGAEQYF
>TRBD2|TRBJ2-5|NA|TRBV27
TGTGCCAGCAGTCCCGGGACTAGCGGGGAAGAGACCCAGTACTTC
CASSPGTSGEETQYF
>NA|TRBJ2-5|NA|TRBV5-3
TGTGCCAGAAGAGATCCAGGATGGACGTACCAAGAGACCCAGTACTTC
CARRDPGWTYQETQYF
>TRBD1|TRBJ1-2|NA|TRBV4-3
TGCGCCAGCTCGGACAGGGGGCTTGGCTACACCTTC
CASSDRGLGYTF
>NA|TRBJ1-4|few|TRBV7-2
TGTGCCAGCAGCTTTAACGGGGGGCGGACTAATGAAAAACTGTTTTTT
CASSFNGGRTNEKLFF
>TRBD1|TRBJ1-6|NA|TRBV5-5
TGTGCCAGCAGTAAACAGGGGACCCCTAATTCACCCCTCCACTTT
CASSKQGTPNSPLHF
>NA|TRBJ1-2|NA|TRBV10-3
TGTGCCATCAGTGGTTCAGGGAAAGACTATGGCTACACCTTC
CAISGSGKDYGYTF
>NA|TRBJ2-3|once|TRBV7-2
TGTGCCAGCAGCTTCGGGGCGGTGATATCACAGAATACGCAGTATTTT
CASSFGAVISQNTQYF
>NA|TRBJ2-2|NA|TRBV2
TGTGCCAGCAGTCTCGACAGGTTAAACACCGGGGAGCTGTTTTTT
CASSLDRLNTGELFF
>NA|TRBJ2-7|NA|TRBV4-3
TGCGCCAGCAGCCAAGATAACGGGGGTTACGAGCAGTACTTC
CASSQDNGGYEQYF
>TRBD1|TRBJ2-7|NA|TRBV27
TGTGCCAGCAGTTCCGGGACAGTCCCAGTGCAGTACTTC
CASSSGTVPVQYF
>TRBD1|TRBJ2-7|NA|TRBV15
TGTGCCACCAGCAGATCTGGGGACAGGGTAGGCTACGAGCAGTACTTC
CATSRSGDRVGYEQYF
>TRBD2|TRBJ2-3|NA|TRBV27
TGTGCCAGCAGTATTAGCGGGGGCTCCACAGATACGCAGTATTTT
CASSISGGSTDTQYF
>TRBD1|TRBJ1-1|NA|TRBV5-4
TGTGCCAGCAGCTTGGCCAGGGGGGCTCAAAGGAACACTGAAGCTTTCTTT
CASSLARGAQRNTEAFF
>TRBD1|TRBJ1-1|NA|TRBV30
TGTGCCTGGAGTGTACTATCCGGCAGGGGGATCAAACAGGACGGTGAGGGAGCTTTCTTT
CAWSVLSGRGIKQDGEGAFF
>TRBD2|TRBJ2-3|NA|TRBV6-5
TGTGCCAGCAGCCCCCTAGCGGGGGGTTCAGATACGCAGTATTTT
CASSPLAGGSDTQYF
>TRBD1|TRBJ2-7|once|TRBV28
TGTGCCAGCAGCTCACTAGGGGGCCCAGGGCACGAGCAGTACTTC
CASSSLGGPGHEQYF
>NA|TRBJ2-2|NA|TRBV19
TGTGCCAGTAGTTTGGACAGACTTAACACCGGGGAGCTGTTTTTT
CASSLDRLNTGELFF
>NA|TRBJ1-2|NA|TRBV27
TGTGCCAGCAGCCCTCCATTGGGAGGCTACACCTTC
CASSPPLGGYTF
>NA|TRBJ2-2|NA|TRBV6-5
TGTGCCAGCAGTTACGGAACAGGTGGGGGTACCGGGGAGCTGTTTTTT
CASSYGTGGGTGELFF
>TRBD2|TRBJ2-7|NA|TRBV9
TGTGCCAGCAGCTTCACTAGCGGGGGAACCTACGAGCAGTACTTC
CASSFTSGGTYEQYF